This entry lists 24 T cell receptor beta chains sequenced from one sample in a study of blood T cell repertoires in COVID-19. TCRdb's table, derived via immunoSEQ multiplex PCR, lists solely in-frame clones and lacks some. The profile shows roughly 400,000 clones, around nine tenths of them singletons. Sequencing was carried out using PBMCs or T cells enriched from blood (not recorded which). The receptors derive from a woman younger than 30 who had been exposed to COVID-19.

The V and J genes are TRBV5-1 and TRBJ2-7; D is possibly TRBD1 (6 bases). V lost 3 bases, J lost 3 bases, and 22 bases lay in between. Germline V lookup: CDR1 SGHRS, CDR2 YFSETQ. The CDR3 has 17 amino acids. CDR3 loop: CASSSNHYGQRLYEQYF. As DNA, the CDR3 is TGCGCCAGCAGCTCTAACCACTATGGACAGCGTCTCTACGAGCAGTACTTC.

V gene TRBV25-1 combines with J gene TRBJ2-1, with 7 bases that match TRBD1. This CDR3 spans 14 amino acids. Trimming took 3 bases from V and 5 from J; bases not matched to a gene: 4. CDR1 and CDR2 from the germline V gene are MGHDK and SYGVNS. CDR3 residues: CASSDTGQHNEQFF. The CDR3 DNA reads TGTGCCAGCAGTGACACGGGACAGCACAATGAGCAGTTCTTC.

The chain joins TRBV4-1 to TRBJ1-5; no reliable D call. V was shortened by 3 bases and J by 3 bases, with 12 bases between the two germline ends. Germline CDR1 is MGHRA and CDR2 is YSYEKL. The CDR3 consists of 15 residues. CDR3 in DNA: TGCGCCAGCAGCCAGAAGTATAGTGTCAATCAGCCCCAGCATTTT. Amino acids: CASSQKYSVNQPQHF.

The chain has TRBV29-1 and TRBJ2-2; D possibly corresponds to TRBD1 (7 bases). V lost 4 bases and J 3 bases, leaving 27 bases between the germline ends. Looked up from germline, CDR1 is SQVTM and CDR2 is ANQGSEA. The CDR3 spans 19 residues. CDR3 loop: CSVGPLLPQGRKDTGELFF. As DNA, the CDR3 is TGCAGCGTTGGACCCCTTCTCCCACAGGGGAGGAAGGACACCGGGGAGCTGTTTTTT.

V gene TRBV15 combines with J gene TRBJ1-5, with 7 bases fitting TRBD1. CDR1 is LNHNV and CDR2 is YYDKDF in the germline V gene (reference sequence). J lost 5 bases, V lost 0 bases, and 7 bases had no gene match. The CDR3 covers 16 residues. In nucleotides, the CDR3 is TGTGCCACCAGCAGAGATCGGGACAGACTTTATCAGCCCCAGCATTTT. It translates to CATSRDRDRLYQPQHF.

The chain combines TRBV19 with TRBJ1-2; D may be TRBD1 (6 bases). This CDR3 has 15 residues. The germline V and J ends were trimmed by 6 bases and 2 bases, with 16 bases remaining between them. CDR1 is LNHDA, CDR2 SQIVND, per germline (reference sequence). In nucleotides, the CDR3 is TGTGCCAGTAGCGAAGGGACACCGGGAAACTATGGCTACACCTTC. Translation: CASSEGTPGNYGYTF.

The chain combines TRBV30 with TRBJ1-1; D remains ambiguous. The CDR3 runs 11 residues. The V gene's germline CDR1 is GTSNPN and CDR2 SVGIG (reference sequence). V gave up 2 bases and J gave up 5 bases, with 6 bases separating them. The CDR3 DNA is TGTGCCTGGAGTTGGGCGACTGAAGCTTTCTTT. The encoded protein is CAWSWATEAFF.

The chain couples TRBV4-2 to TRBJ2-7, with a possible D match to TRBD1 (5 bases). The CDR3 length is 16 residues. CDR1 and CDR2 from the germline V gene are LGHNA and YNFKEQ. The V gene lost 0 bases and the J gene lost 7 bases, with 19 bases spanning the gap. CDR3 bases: TGTGCCAGCAGCCAAGATATCCAGGGTCCTTCACGGGAGCAGTACTTC. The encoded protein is CASSQDIQGPSREQYF.

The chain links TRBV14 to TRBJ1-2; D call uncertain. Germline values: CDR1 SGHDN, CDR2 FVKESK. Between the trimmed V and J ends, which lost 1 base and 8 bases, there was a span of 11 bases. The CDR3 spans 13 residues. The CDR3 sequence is CASSQVLEGGYTF. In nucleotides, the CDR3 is TGTGCCAGCAGCCAAGTTCTCGAGGGAGGCTACACCTTC.

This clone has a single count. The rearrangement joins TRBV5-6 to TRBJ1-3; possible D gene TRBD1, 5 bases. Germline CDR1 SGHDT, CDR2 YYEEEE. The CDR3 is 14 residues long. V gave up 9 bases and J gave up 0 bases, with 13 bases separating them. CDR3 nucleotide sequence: TGTGCCACTAATCTAAGGGGCTCTGGAAACACCATATATTTT. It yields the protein CATNLRGSGNTIYF. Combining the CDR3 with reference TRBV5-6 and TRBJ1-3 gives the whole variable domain DAGVTQSPTHLIKTRGQQVTLRCSPKSGHDTVSWYQQALGQGPQFIFQYYEEEERQRGNFPDRFSGHQFPNYSSELNVNALLLGDSALYLCATNLRGSGNTIYFGEGSWLTVV.

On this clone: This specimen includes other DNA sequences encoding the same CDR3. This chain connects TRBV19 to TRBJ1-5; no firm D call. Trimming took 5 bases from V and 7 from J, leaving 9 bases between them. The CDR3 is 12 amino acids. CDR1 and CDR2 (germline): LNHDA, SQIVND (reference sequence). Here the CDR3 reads CASSRGGQPQHF. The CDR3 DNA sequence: TGTGCCAGTAGTCGCGGTGGGCAGCCCCAGCATTTT.

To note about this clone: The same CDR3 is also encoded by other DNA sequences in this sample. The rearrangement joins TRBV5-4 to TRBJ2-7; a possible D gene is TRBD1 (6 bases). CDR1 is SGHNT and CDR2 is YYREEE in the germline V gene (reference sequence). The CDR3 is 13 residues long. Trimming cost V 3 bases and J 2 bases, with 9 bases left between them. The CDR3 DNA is TGTGCCAGCAGCTCTGGACAGACCTACGAGCAGTACTTC. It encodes CASSSGQTYEQYF.

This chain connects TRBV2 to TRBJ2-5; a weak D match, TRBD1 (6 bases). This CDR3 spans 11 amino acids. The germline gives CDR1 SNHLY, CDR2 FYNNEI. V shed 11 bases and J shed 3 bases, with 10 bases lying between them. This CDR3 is CAGGWEETQYF. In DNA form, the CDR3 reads TGTGCCGGGGGCTGGGAAGAGACCCAGTACTTC.

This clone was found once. The CDR3 nucleotides are TGTGCCAGCAGCTTAGGGATACAGGGGAATGAGCAGTTCTTC. Residues: CASSLGIQGNEQFF. The chain has TRBV7-9 and TRBJ2-1; 7 nucleotides line up with TRBD1. This CDR3 spans 14 amino acids. Trimming at V came to 1 base and at J to 7 bases, leaving 4 bases not matched to a gene. Germline V CDR1 and CDR2: SEHNR, FQNEAQ (reference sequence).

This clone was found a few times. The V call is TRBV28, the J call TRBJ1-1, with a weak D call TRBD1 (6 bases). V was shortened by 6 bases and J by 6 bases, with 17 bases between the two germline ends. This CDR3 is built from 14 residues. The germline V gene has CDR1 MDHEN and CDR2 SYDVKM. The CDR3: CASSIITGIAEAFF. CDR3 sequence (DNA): TGTGCCAGCAGCATTATTACAGGGATCGCTGAAGCTTTCTTT.

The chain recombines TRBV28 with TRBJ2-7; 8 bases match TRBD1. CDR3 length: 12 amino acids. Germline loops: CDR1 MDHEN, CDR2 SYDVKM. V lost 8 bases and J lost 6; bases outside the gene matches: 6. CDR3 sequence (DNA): TGTGCCAGCGGGACAGGTTACGGCGAGCAGTACTTC. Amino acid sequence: CASGTGYGEQYF.

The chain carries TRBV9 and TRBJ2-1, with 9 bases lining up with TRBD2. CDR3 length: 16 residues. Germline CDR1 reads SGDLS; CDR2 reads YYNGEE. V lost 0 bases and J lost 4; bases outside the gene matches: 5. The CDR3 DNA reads TGTGCCAGCAGCGTAGAGTCTAGCGGGGTATACAATGAGCAGTTCTTC. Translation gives CASSVESSGVYNEQFF. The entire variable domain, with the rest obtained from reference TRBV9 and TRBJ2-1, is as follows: DSGVTQTPKHLITATGQRVTLRCSPRSGDLSVYWYQQSLDQGLQFLIQYYNGEERAKGNILERFSAQQFPDLHSELNLSSLELGDSALYFCASSVESSGVYNEQFFGPGTRLTVL.

CDR3 DNA: TGCGCCAGCAGCCAAATGGACAGACCCTACGAGCAGTACTTC. This gives the protein CASSQMDRPYEQYF. The chain couples TRBV4-1 to TRBJ2-7, with D tentatively TRBD1 (6 bases). The CDR3 contains 14 residues. Trimming took off 2 bases at V and 2 bases at J, with 10 bases between the two ends. Looked up from germline, CDR1 is MGHRA and CDR2 is YSYEKL.

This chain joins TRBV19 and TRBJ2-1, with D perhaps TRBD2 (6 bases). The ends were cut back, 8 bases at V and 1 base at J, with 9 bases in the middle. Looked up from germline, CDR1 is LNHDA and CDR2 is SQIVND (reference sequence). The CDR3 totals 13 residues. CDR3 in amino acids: CASCSGSYNEQFF. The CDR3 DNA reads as TGTGCCAGTTGTAGCGGATCCTACAATGAGCAGTTCTTC.

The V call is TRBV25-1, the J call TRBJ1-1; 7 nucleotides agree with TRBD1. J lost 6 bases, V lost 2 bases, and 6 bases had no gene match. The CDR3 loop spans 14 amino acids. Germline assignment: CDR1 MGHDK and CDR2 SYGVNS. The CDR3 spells CASSEADRSAEAFF. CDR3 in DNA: TGTGCCAGCAGTGAAGCGGACAGGAGCGCTGAAGCTTTCTTT.

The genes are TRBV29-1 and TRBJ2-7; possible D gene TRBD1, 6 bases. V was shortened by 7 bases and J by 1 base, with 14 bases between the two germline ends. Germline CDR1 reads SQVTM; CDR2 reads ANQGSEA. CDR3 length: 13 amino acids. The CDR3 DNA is TGCAGCGCAAACAGGGTTGGTTCCTACGAGCAGTACTTC. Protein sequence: CSANRVGSYEQYF.

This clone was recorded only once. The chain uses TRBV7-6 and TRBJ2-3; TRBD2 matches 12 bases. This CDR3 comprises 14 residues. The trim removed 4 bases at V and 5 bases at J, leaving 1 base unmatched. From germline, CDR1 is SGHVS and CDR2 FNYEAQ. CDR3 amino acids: CASSSLAGGDTQYF. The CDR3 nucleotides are TGTGCCAGCAGCTCACTAGCGGGAGGAGATACGCAGTATTTT.

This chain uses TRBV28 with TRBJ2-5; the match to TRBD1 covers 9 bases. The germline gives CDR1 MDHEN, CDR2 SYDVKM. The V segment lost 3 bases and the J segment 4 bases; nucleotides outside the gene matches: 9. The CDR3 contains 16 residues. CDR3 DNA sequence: TGTGCCAGCAGTTTCTACAGGGGGCTTGTCGTAGAGACCCAGTACTTC. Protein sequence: CASSFYRGLVVETQYF.

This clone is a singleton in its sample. CDR3 amino acids: CASSLPRGSGKNIQYF. Here the CDR3 DNA reads TGTGCCAGCAGCCTCCCCAGAGGGTCCGGCAAAAACATTCAGTACTTC. The V and J genes are TRBV21-1 and TRBJ2-4; the tabulated D call, TRBD2, remains unverified against the DNA. TRBV21-1 is described as a pseudogene. This CDR3 comprises 16 residues.